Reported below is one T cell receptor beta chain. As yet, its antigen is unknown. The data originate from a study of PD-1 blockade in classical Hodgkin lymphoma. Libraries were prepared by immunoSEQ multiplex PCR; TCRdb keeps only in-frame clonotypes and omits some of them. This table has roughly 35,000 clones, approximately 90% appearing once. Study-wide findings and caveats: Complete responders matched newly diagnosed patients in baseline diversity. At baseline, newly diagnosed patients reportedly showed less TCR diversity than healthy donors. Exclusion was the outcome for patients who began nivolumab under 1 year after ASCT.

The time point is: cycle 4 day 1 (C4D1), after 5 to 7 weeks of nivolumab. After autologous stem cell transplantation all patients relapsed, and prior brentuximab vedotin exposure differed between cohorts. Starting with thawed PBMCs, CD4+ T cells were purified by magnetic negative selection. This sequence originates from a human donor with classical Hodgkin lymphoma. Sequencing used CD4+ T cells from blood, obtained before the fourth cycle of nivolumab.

CDR3 DNA sequence: TGTGCCAGCAGCTTGGAACTAGCGGGAGTAATAGATACGCAGTATTTT. This codes for CASSLELAGVIDTQYF. The chain is built from TRBV5-6 and TRBJ2-3; TRBD2 agrees at 11 bases. The CDR3 contains 16 residues. The V gene's germline CDR1 is SGHDT and CDR2 YYEEEE. With 0 bases clipped from V and 5 bases from J, the junction kept 5 bases outside the gene matches.